This T cell receptor beta chain comes out of a study of shared clonotypes between healthy human individuals. About the study: Per-donor plates numbered three CD4 naive, three CD4 memory, two CD8 naive and one CD8 memory. Study observations and caveats: Shared clonotypes: about 5.3% naive CD4, roughly 3.5% naive CD8, under 2.5% memory CD4, about 0.4% memory CD8.

Libraries were prepared by immunoSEQ multiplex PCR; TCRdb keeps only in-frame clonotypes and omits some of them. The sample consists of roughly 640,000 clones, 97% of them appearing once. Turning to this clone: Its antigen is not known.

Participating donors were healthy, HIV-negative adults free of recent acute infections or vaccinations. Trimming cost V 4 bases and J 2 bases; bases outside gene matches: 5. Germline V gene lookup returns CDR1 MRHNA and CDR2 SNTAGT. There are 15 residues in the CDR3. This chain uses TRBV6-4 with TRBJ2-3, with 8 positions matching TRBD2. Sequenced input: naive CD4+ T cells sorted from blood. Subset given: CD45RA+ positively selected. This clonotype originated in a woman under 40 in good health. In DNA form, the CDR3 reads TGTGCCAGCAGTGGCTCGGGAGGGCTCACAGATACGCAGTATTTT. Residues: CASSGSGGLTDTQYF.